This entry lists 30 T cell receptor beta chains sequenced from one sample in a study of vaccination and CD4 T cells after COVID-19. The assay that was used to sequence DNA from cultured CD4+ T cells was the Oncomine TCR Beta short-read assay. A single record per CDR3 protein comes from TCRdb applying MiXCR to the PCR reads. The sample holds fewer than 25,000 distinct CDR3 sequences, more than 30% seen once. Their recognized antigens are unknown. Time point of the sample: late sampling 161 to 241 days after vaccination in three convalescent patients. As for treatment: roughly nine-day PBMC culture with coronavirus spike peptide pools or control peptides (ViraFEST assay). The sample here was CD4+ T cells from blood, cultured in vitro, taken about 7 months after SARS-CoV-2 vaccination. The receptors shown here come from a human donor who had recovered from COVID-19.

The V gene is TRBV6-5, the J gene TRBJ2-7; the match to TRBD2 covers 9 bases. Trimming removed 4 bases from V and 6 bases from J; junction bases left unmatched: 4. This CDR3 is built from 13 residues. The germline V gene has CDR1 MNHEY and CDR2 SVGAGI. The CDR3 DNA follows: TGTGCCAGCAGTTTTAGCGGGAGAGGCGAGCAGTACTTC. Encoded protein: CASSFSGRGEQYF.

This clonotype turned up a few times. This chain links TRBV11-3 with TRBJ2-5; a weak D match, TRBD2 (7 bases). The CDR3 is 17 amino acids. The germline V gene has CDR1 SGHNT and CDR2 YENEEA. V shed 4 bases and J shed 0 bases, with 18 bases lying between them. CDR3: CASSYWGGVQDQETQYF. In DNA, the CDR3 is TGTGCCAGCAGCTACTGGGGGGGCGTCCAGGACCAAGAGACCCAGTACTTC.

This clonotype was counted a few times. This CDR3 reads CASTQADYGYTF. As DNA, the CDR3 is TGTGCCAGCACCCAAGCAGATTATGGCTACACCTTC. V gene TRBV6-1 combines with J gene TRBJ1-2; D gene ambiguous. This CDR3 comprises 12 residues. The germline V gene has CDR1 MNHNS and CDR2 SASEGT. The V and J ends lost 7 bases and 5 bases respectively, with 11 bases between them.

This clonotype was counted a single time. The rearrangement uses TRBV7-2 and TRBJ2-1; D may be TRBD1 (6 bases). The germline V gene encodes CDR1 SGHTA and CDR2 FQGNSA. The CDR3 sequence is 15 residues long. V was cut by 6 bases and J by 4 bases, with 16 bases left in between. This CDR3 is CASRPPGELYNEQFF. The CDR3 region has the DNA TGTGCCAGCAGACCTCCAGGGGAATTATACAATGAGCAGTTCTTC.

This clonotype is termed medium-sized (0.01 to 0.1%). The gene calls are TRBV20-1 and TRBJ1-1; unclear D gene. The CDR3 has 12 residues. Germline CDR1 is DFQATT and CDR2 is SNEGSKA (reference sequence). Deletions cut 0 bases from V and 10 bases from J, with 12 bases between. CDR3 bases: TGCAGTGCTAGAGATGGGCGACTAGGAGCTTTCTTT. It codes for CSARDGRLGAFF.

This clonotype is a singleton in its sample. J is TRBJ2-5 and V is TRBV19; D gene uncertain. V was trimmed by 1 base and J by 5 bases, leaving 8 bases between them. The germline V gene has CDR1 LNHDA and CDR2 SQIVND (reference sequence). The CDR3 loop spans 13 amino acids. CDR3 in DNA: TGTGCCAGTAGTATAGCGGTGGCGGAGACCCAGTACTTC. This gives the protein CASSIAVAETQYF. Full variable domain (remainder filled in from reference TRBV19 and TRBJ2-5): DGGITQSPKYLFRKEGQNVTLSCEQNLNHDAMYWYRQDPGQGLRLIYYSQIVNDFQKGDIAEGYSVSREKKESFPLTVTSAQKNPTAFYLCASSIAVAETQYFGPGTRLLVL.

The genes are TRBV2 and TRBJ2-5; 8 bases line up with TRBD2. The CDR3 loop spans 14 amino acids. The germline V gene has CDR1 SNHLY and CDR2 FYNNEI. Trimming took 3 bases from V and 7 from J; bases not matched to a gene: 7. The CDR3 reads CASSEGTSVGTQYF. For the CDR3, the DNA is TGTGCCAGCAGTGAGGGGACTAGTGTTGGGACCCAGTACTTC.

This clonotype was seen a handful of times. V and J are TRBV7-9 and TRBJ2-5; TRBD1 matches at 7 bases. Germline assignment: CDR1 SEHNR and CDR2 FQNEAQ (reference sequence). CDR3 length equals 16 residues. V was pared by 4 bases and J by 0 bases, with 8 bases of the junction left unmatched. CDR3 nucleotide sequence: TGTGCCAGCAGCTCGTATGGGACAGCTGACCAAGAGACCCAGTACTTC. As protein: CASSSYGTADQETQYF.

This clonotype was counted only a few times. The CDR3 is CSANSDYSGNTIYF. CDR3 in DNA: TGCAGTGCTAACAGTGACTACTCTGGAAACACCATATATTTT. The chain uses TRBV20-1 and TRBJ1-3, with D unclear. Trimming cost V 4 bases and J 0 bases, with 10 bases left between them. CDR1 DFQATT and CDR2 SNEGSKA come from the germline V gene (reference sequence). The CDR3 has 14 residues.

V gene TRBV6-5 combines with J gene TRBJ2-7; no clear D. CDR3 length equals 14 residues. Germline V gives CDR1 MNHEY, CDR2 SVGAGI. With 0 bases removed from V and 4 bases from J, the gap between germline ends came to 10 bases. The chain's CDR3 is CASSYSWVGYEQYF. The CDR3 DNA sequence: TGTGCCAGCAGTTACTCGTGGGTAGGTTACGAGCAGTACTTC.

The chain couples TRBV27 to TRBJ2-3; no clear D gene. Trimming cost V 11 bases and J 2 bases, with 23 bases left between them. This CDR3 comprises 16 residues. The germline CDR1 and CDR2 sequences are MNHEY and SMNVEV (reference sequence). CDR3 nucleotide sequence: TGTGCCGCCACAATTCGGTCTCGGACCGTCACAGATACGCAGTATTTT. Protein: CAATIRSRTVTDTQYF.

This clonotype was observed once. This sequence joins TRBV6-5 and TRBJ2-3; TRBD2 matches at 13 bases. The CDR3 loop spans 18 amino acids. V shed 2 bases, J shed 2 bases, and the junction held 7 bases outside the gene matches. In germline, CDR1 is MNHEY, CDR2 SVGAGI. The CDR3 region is CASSYTRTSGGNTDTQYF. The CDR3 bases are TGTGCCAGCAGTTACACGAGGACTAGCGGGGGAAACACAGATACGCAGTATTTT.

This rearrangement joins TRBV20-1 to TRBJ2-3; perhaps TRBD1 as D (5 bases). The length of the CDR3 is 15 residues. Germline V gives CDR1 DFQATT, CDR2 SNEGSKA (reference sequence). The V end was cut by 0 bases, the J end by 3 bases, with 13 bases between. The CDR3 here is CSARDPQGWTDTQYF. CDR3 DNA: TGCAGTGCTAGAGATCCCCAGGGATGGACAGATACGCAGTATTTT.

CDR3 bases: TGTGCCAGCAGGGCTGCCGGAGGGTATAATTCACCCCTCCACTTT. This codes for CASRAAGGYNSPLHF. The rearrangement joins TRBV5-4 to TRBJ1-6; no clear D gene. This CDR3 is built from 15 residues. Germline V lookup: CDR1 SGHNT, CDR2 YYREEE (reference sequence). Trimming cost V 5 bases and J 4 bases, with 13 bases left between them.

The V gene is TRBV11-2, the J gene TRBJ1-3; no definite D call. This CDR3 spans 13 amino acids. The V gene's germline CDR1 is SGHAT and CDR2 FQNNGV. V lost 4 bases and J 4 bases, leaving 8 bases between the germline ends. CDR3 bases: TGTGCCAGCAGCTCATTGAGGGGAAACACCATATATTTT. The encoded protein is CASSSLRGNTIYF. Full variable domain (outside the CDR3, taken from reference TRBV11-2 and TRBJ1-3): EAGVAQSPRYKIIEKRQSVAFWCNPISGHATLYWYQQILGQGPKLLIQFQNNGVVDDSQLPKDRFSAERLKGVDSTLKIQPAKLEDSAVYLCASSSLRGNTIYFGEGSWLTVV.

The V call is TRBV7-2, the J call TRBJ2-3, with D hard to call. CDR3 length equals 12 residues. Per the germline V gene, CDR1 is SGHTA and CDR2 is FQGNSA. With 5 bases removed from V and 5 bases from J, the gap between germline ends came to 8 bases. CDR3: CASSVGGDTQYF. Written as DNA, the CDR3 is TGTGCCAGCAGCGTCGGTGGAGATACGCAGTATTTT. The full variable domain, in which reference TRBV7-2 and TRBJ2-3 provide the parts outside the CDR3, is GAGVSQSPSNKVTEKGKDVELRCDPISGHTALYWYRQSLGQGLEFLIYFQGNSAPDKSGLPSDRFSAERTGGSVSTLTIQRTQQEDSAVYLCASSVGGDTQYFGPGTRLTVL.

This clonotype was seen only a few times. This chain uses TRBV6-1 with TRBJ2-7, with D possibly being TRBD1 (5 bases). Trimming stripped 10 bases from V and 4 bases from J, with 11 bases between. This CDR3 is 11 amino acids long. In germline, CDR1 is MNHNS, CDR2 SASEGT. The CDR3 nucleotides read TGTGCCATCGGGCAGGGTTACGAGCAGTACTTC. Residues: CAIGQGYEQYF.

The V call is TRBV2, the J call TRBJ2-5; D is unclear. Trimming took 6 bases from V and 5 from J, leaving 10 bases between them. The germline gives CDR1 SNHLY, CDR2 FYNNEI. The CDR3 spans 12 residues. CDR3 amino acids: CASRPQAETQYF. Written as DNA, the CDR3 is TGTGCCAGCAGACCCCAGGCGGAGACCCAGTACTTC.

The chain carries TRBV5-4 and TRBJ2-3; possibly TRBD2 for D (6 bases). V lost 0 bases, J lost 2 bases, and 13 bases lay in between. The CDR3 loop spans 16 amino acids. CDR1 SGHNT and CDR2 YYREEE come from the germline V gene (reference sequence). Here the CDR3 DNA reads TGTGCCAGCAGCTTGGCCGGGGGTCGGGTCACAGATACGCAGTATTTT. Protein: CASSLAGGRVTDTQYF. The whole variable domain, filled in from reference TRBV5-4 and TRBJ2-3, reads ETGVTQSPTHLIKTRGQQVTLRCSSQSGHNTVSWYQQALGQGPQFIFQYYREEENGRGNFPPRFSGLQFPNYSSELNVNALELDDSALYLCASSLAGGRVTDTQYFGPGTRLTVL.

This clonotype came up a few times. The CDR3 is CASRLTPPGDGYTF. The DNA of the CDR3 is TGTGCCAGCAGGTTGACCCCCCCTGGAGACGGCTACACCTTC. This chain uses TRBV7-2 with TRBJ1-2, with D hard to call. With 6 bases removed from V and 8 bases from J, the gap between germline ends came to 19 bases. Germline V gives CDR1 SGHTA, CDR2 FQGNSA. CDR3 length: 14 residues.

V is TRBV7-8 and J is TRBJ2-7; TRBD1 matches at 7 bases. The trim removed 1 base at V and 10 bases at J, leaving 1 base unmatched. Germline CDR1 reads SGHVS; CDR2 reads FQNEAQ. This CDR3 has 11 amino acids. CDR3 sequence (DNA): TGTGCCAGCAGCTTAGGAGGGGGCCAGTACTTC. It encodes CASSLGGGQYF.

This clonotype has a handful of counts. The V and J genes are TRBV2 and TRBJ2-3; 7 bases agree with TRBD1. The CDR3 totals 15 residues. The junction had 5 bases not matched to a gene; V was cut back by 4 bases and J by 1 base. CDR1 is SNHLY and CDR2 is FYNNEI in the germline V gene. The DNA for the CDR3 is TGTGCCAGCAGTGGGCCTGGACAGGGCACAGATACGCAGTATTTT. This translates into CASSGPGQGTDTQYF.

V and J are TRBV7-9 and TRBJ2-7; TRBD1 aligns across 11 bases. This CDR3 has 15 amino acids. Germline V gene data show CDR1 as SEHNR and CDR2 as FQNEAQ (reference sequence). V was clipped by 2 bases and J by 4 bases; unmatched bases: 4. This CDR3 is CASSLMGTGGYEQYF. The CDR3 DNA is TGTGCCAGCAGCTTAATGGGGACAGGGGGTTACGAGCAGTACTTC.

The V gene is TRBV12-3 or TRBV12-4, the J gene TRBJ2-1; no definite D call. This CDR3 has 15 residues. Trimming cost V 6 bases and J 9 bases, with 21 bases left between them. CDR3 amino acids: CASRPTGPRSIEQFF. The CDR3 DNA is TGTGCCAGCAGACCAACCGGGCCTAGATCTATTGAGCAGTTCTTC.

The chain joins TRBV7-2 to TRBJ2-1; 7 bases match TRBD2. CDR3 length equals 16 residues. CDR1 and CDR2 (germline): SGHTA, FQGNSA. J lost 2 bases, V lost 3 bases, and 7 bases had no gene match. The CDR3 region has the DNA TGTGCCAGCAGCTTTTTGGGAGGGAGGGCCTACAATGAGCAGTTCTTC. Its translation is CASSFLGGRAYNEQFF.

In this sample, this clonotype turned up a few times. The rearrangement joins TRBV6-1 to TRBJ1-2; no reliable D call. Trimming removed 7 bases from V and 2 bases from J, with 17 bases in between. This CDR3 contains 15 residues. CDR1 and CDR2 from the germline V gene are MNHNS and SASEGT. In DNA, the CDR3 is TGTGCCAGCACCCCCACACTGTCCCCCAACTATGGCTACACCTTC. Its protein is CASTPTLSPNYGYTF.

The DNA of the CDR3 is TGTGCCAGCAGCTTAGCGTACAGGGGGACGTTGAGCAATCAGCCCCAGCATTTT. This translates into CASSLAYRGTLSNQPQHF. V usage is TRBV7-8 and J usage is TRBJ1-5, with 8 bases fitting TRBD1. Germline assignment: CDR1 SGHVS and CDR2 FQNEAQ. The CDR3 loop spans 18 amino acids. J lost 1 base, V lost 0 bases, and 8 bases had no gene match. The full variable domain, rest sourced from reference TRBV7-8 and TRBJ1-5, is GAGVSQSPRYKVAKRGQDVALRCDPISGHVSLFWYQQALGQGPEFLTYFQNEAQLDKSGLPSDRFFAERPEGSVSTLKIQRTQQEDSAVYLCASSLAYRGTLSNQPQHFGDGTRLSIL.

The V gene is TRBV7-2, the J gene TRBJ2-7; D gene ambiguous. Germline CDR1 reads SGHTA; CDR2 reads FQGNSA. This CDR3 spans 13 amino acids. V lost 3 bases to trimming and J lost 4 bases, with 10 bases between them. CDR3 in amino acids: CASSFVYRYEQYF. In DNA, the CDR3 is TGTGCCAGCAGCTTCGTATATAGATACGAGCAGTACTTC.

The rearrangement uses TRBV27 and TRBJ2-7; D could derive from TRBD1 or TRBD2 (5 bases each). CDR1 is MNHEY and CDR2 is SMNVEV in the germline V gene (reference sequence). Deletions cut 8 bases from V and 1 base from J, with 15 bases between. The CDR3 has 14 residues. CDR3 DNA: TGTGCCAGCGGAAGGGACGGAATATCCTACGAGCAGTACTTC. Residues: CASGRDGISYEQYF.

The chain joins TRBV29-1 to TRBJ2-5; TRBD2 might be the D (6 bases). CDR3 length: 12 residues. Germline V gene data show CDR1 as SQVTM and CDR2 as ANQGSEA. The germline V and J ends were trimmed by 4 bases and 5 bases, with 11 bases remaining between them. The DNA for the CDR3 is TGCAGCGTTGTAGGGCTAGCGGAGACCCAGTACTTC. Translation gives CSVVGLAETQYF. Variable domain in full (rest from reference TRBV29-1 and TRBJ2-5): SAVISQKPSRDICQRGTSLTIQCQVDSQVTMMFWYRQQPGQSLTLIATANQGSEATYESGFVIDKFPISRPNLTFSTLTVSNMSPEDSSIYLCSVVGLAETQYFGPGTRLLVL.